The entry below gives a single T cell receptor (beta chain) sequence along with its context. This sample was taken from a study of CD8+CD57+ T cells in acquired aplastic anemia. Germline V gene data show CDR1 as SGHVS and CDR2 as FQNEAQ. Between the trimmed V and J ends, which lost 8 bases and 7 bases, there was a span of 15 bases. The CDR3 totals 13 residues. Researchers used genomic DNA as the template to profile TCR beta VDJ and CDR3. TCRdb independently ran MiXCR on the reads; one entry per CDR3 protein. The table records 250,000 to 350,000 distinct CDR3 sequences, around three fifths of them present only once.

The source of this sequence is a human donor with severe aplastic anemia or a healthy control (not recorded which). Sequencing was done on a sample of sorted CD4+, CD8+, or CD8+CD57+ T cells (not recorded which) from PBMCs. The chain is built from TRBV7-8 and TRBJ2-1; D is unclear. The CDR3 nucleotides read TGTGCCAGCGAACGGCTGGCTGGGAATGAGCAGTTCTTC. Translation: CASERLAGNEQFF.